These 10 T cell receptor beta chains originate from one sample sequenced in a study of B cell selection in AIRE deficiency. Conventional CD4 T cells were sorted as CD4+CD127+ cells. Using immunoSEQ multiplex PCR, the repertoire was profiled, and TCRdb retains in-frame clones only, with some absent. The profile shows about 25,000 clones, 95% to 98% of them singletons. The sequencing input was CD4+CD127+ conventional T cells sorted from PBMCs. These receptors were taken from a human donor in good health.

The chain links TRBV20-1 to TRBJ1-4; D perhaps matches TRBD1 (5 bases). V was clipped by 6 bases and J by 8 bases, with 10 bases between them. The CDR3 runs 11 residues. From germline, CDR1 is DFQATT and CDR2 SNEGSKA (reference sequence). The CDR3 protein is CSAWGAEKLFF. CDR3 coding DNA: TGCAGTGCCTGGGGCGCGGAAAAACTGTTTTTT.

V and J are TRBV7-7 and TRBJ2-1, with 7 bases matching TRBD2. V lost 2 bases to trimming and J lost 2 bases; unmatched junction nucleotides: 3. This CDR3 contains 15 residues. The V gene's germline CDR1 is SSHAT and CDR2 FNYEAQ (reference sequence). The CDR3 region has the DNA TGTGCCAGCAGCTTAACAGCGGGACCCTACAATGAGCAGTTCTTC. As protein: CASSLTAGPYNEQFF.

This sequence joins TRBV21-1 and TRBJ1-5. TRBV21-1 is reported as a pseudogene. There are 16 residues in the CDR3. CDR3 in DNA: TGTGCCAGCCACAAGTCCGGGGGAATCGTCAATCAGCCCCAGCATTTT. Encoded protein: CASHKSGGIVNQPQHF.

The CDR3 is CASSPGGATDTQYF. The DNA for the CDR3 is TGTGCCAGCTCACCGGGTGGGGCCACAGATACGCAGTATTTT. The rearrangement joins TRBV18 to TRBJ2-3, with D perhaps matching TRBD1 (5 bases). This CDR3 has 14 amino acids. The germline V and J ends were trimmed by 3 bases and 2 bases, with 9 bases remaining between them. CDR1 and CDR2 (germline): KGHSH, LQKENI.

The chain links TRBV5-1 to TRBJ2-3, with TRBD2 matching over 12 bases. This CDR3 is 16 amino acids long. Germline trimming cut 4 bases from V and 1 base from J; bases unmatched to any gene: 4. From germline, CDR1 is SGHRS and CDR2 YFSETQ. CDR3: CASSVGTSGRTDTQYF. CDR3 DNA: TGCGCCAGCAGCGTTGGGACTAGCGGGCGCACAGATACGCAGTATTTT.

The chain employs TRBV4-2 and TRBJ2-1, with D perhaps being TRBD1 or TRBD2 (7 bases each). The V and J ends lost 5 bases and 4 bases respectively, with 18 bases between them. Germline V gene lookup returns CDR1 LGHNA and CDR2 YNFKEQ. CDR3 length: 16 amino acids. The CDR3 reads CASSGTAGMAYNEQFF. The CDR3 bases are TGTGCCAGCAGCGGGACAGCGGGAATGGCGTACAATGAGCAGTTCTTC.

The V gene is TRBV5-8, the J gene TRBJ1-5, with D perhaps matching TRBD1 (5 bases). Germline V gene lookup returns CDR1 SGHTS and CDR2 YDEGEE. This CDR3 region has 15 residues. Deletions cut 5 bases from V and 1 base from J, with 13 bases between. The CDR3 here is CASSSLGVSNQPQHF. DNA of the CDR3: TGTGCCAGCAGTTCCTTGGGGGTGAGCAATCAGCCCCAGCATTTT.

The chain links TRBV7-2 to TRBJ2-1, with D unresolved. V lost 2 bases and J lost 0, with 5 bases in between. The CDR3 consists of 14 residues. The germline V gene encodes CDR1 SGHTA and CDR2 FQGNSA. The CDR3 is CASSLLISYNEQFF. The CDR3 DNA sequence: TGTGCCAGCAGCTTACTAATCTCCTACAATGAGCAGTTCTTC.

The chain uses TRBV11-2 and TRBJ2-7, with 11 positions matching TRBD2. The CDR3 runs to 17 residues. V lost 1 base, J lost 4 bases, and 9 bases stayed unmatched. The germline gives CDR1 SGHAT, CDR2 FQNNGV. The CDR3 sequence: CASSLGLSGTSGYEQYF. CDR3 DNA: TGTGCCAGCAGCTTAGGCCTCTCCGGGACTAGCGGATACGAGCAGTACTTC.

This chain links TRBV29-1 with TRBJ2-3, with 7 positions matching TRBD2. J lost 2 bases, V lost 6 bases, and 8 bases had no gene match. Germline V gives CDR1 SQVTM, CDR2 ANQGSEA. The CDR3 sequence is 14 residues long. Written as DNA, the CDR3 is TGCAGCGTCCCCGGGACTACCTCCACAGATACGCAGTATTTT. It translates to CSVPGTTSTDTQYF.